This T cell receptor (beta chain) was identified during a study of T-cell memory formation after mild COVID-19. On the study more broadly: TCR clusters were mostly confined to one donor each.

This clonotype has a handful of counts. Its specificity is not known. This CDR3 spans 13 amino acids. V lost 0 bases and J 4 bases, leaving 4 bases between the germline ends. 5'RACE, which relied on constant-segment primers, yielded TCR alpha and TCR beta cDNA libraries carrying sample barcodes and UMIs. TCRdb used MiXCR to reprocess the 5' RACE reads, holding one entry per CDR3 protein. The top ten clones hold 21% of a sample with roughly 340,000 distinct CDR3 sequences, around a fifth of them seen once. General study points: In pre-infection memory, a portion of responding clones appeared, which suggested that cross-reactive memory joined. Day 15 to 85 contracting clones showed balanced CD4/CD8; later expanders leaned CD4+.

Sequencing was done on a sample of PBMCs or a T cell subset sorted from them (not recorded which). The sequence was collected from a young man who had mild COVID-19 (a few samples of this study predate the infection). Cell type and time point are not known. This rearrangement joins TRBV12-3 or TRBV12-4 to TRBJ1-3; D uncertain. The DNA of the CDR3 is TGTGCCAGCAGTTTAGCGGAGGGAAACACCATATATTTT. Translated, it gives CASSLAEGNTIYF.